This entry describes one T cell receptor beta chain. The antigen remains undetermined. This entry belongs to a study of CD8 T cells in ankylosing spondylitis. Study-wide results and limits: CD8+ by phenotype, disease-linked clones were relatively rare in peripheral blood.

TCRdb analysed the 5' RACE reads with MiXCR anew, one entry per CDR3 protein. The table includes about 340,000 distinct CDR3 sequences, roughly 14% detected once. The TCR was taken from a male donor with ankylosing spondylitis or in good health (not recorded which). The sample was blood, either unsorted or a sorted T cell fraction (not recorded which).

The CDR3 loop reads CASSRDTANYGYTF. The CDR3 DNA reads as TGTGCCAGCTCGAGGGACACAGCTAACTATGGCTACACCTTC. The chain recombines TRBV18 with TRBJ1-2; D might be TRBD1 (6 bases). V was pared by 6 bases and J by 0 bases, with 11 bases between. The CDR3 is 14 amino acids. The germline V gene has CDR1 KGHSH and CDR2 LQKENI.